The entry below gives a single TCR beta chain sequence along with its context. Its specificity is unknown. The data originate from a study of vaccination and CD4 T cells after COVID-19. Study details: The stimulating agents, overlapping spike peptides, came from SARS-CoV-2, HCoV-NL63, HCoV-OC43 and HCoV-229E.

The CDR3 length is 16 residues. V was shortened by 4 bases and J by 0 bases, with 12 bases between the two germline ends. Looked up from germline, CDR1 is WNHNN and CDR2 is SYGVQD (reference sequence). Study-wide results and limits: The study found median SARS-CoV-2-reactive clonotypes rising from 21 to 38, not significantly. Spike mono-reactivity was the property of 304 of 307 vaccine-specific clones in convalescent patients.

An Oncomine TCR Beta short-read assay was used to sequence the DNA from cultured CD4+ T cells. TCRdb processed the PCR reads anew with MiXCR; each CDR3 protein has one entry. The sample has approximately 25,000 distinct CDR3 sequences, around half seen once. Specified treatment: approximately 10-day PBMC culture with coronavirus spike peptide pools or control peptides (ViraFEST assay). Once peptide pools had expanded antigen-specific T cells, ViraFEST sequenced TCRs. The TCR was taken from a human donor who had recovered from COVID-19. The chain links TRBV10-1 to TRBJ2-2, with D possibly being TRBD1 (5 bases). Source material: CD4+ T cells from blood, cultured in vitro. CDR3 sequence (DNA): TGCGCCAGCAGTGTCGACAGACCAGCGAACACCGGGGAGCTGTTTTTT. It translates to CASSVDRPANTGELFF.